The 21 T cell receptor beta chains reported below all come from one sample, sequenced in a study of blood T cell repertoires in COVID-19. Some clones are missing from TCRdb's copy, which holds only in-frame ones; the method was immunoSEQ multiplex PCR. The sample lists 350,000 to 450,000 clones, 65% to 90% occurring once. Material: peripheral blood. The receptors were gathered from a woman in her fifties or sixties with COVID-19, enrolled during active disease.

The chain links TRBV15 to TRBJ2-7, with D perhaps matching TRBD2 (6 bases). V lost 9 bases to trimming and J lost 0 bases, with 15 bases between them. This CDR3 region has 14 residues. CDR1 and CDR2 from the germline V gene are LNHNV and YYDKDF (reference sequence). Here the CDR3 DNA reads TGTGCCACAGGACGGGGGTCCAGCTCCTACGAGCAGTACTTC. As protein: CATGRGSSSYEQYF. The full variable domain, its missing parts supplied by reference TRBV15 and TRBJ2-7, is DAMVIQNPRYQVTQFGKPVTLSCSQTLNHNVMYWYQQKSSQAPKLLFHYYDKDFNNEADTPDNFQSRRPNTSFCFLDIRSPGLGDTAMYLCATGRGSSSYEQYFGPGTRLTVT.

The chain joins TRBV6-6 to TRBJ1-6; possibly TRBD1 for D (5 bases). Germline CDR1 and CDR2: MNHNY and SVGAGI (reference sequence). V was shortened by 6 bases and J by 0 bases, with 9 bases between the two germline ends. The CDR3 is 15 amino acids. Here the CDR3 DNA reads TGTGCCAGCAGGGTCGACAGCTCCTATAATTCACCCCTCCACTTT. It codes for CASRVDSSYNSPLHF.

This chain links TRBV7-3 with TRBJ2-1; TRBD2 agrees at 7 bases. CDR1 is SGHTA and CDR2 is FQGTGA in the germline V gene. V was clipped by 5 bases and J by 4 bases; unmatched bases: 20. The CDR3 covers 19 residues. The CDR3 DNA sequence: TGTGCCAGCAGCCCGACCTCGGCGACTAGCCTCGGCCTGTACAATGAGCAGTTCTTC. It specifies CASSPTSATSLGLYNEQFF.

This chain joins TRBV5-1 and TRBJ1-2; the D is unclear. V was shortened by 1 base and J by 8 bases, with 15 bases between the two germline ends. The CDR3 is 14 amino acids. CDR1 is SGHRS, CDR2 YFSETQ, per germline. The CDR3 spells CASSLYREDGGYTF. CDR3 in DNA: TGCGCCAGCAGCTTGTATCGGGAGGACGGGGGCTACACCTTC.

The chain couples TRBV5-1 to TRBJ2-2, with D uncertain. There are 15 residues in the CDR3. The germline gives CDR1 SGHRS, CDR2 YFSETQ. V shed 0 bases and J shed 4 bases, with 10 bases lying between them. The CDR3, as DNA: TGCGCCAGCAGCTTGGGTTTAGCTAGCACCGGGGAGCTGTTTTTT. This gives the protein CASSLGLASTGELFF.

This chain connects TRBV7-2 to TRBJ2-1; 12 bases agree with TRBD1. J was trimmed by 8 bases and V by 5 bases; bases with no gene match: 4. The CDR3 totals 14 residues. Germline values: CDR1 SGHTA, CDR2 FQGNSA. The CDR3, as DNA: TGTGCCAGCAGCAGGCGGGACAGGGGGCATGAGCAGTTCTTC. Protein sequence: CASSRRDRGHEQFF.

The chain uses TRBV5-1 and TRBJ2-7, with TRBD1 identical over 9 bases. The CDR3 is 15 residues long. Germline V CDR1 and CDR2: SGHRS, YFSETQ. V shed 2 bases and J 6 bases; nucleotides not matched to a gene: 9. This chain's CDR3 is CASSLGIRQGGEQYF. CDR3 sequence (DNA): TGCGCCAGCAGCTTAGGCATAAGACAGGGGGGCGAGCAGTACTTC.

CDR3 DNA: TGTGCCAGCAGCCATCAGGGCTACTATGGCTACACCTTC. Encoded protein: CASSHQGYYGYTF. The chain employs TRBV11-1 and TRBJ1-2; D might be TRBD1 (5 bases). The germline V gene has CDR1 SGHAT and CDR2 FQDESV (reference sequence). The length of the CDR3 is 13 residues. The V end was cut by 5 bases, the J end by 3 bases, with 10 bases between.

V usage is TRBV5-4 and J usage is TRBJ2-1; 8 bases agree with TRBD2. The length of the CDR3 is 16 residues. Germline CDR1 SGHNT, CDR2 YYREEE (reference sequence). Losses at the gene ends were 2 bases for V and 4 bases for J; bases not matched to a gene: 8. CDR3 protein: CASSFGRGVEYNEQFF. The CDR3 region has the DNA TGTGCCAGCAGCTTCGGGCGGGGGGTCGAGTACAATGAGCAGTTCTTC.

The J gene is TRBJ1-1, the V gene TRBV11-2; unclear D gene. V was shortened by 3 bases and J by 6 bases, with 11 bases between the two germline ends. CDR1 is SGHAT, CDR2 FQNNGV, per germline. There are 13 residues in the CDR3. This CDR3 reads CASSFTGFPEAFF. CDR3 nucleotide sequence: TGTGCCAGCAGCTTCACGGGTTTCCCTGAAGCTTTCTTT.

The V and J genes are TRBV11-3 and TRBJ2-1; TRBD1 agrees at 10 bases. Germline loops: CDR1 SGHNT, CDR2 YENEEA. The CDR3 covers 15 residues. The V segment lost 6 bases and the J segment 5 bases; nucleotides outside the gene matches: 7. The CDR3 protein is CASRLGQGLDNEQFF. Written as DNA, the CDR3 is TGTGCCAGCAGACTGGGACAGGGGCTGGACAATGAGCAGTTCTTC.

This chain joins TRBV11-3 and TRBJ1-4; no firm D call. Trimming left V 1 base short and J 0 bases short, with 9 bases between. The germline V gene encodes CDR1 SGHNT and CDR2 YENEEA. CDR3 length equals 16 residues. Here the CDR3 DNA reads TGTGCCAGCAGCTTAGGAGGGAGGTCAACTAATGAAAAACTGTTTTTT. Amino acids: CASSLGGRSTNEKLFF.

The CDR3 spells CASSFQGGEYNEQFF. The CDR3 DNA follows: TGTGCCAGCAGCTTTCAGGGGGGAGAATACAATGAGCAGTTCTTC. The chain links TRBV5-4 to TRBJ2-1; TRBD1 might be the D (7 bases). Germline-derived CDR1 and CDR2 are SGHNT and YYREEE (reference sequence). There are 15 residues in the CDR3. V was clipped by 2 bases and J by 4 bases, with 13 bases between them.

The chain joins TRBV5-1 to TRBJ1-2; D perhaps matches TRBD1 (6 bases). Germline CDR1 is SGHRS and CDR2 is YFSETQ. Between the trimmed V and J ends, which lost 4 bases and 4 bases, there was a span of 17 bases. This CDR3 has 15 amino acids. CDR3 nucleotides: TGCGCCAGCAGCCAATACTCCGGGACACCCTATGGCTACACCTTC. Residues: CASSQYSGTPYGYTF.

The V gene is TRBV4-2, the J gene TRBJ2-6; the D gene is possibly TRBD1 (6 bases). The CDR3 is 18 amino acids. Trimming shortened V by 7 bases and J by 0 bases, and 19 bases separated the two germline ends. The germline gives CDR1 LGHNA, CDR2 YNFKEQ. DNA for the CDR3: TGTGCCAGCAACCCAGGGACAAGGGCTCGCTCTGGGGCCAACGTCCTGACTTTC. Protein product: CASNPGTRARSGANVLTF.

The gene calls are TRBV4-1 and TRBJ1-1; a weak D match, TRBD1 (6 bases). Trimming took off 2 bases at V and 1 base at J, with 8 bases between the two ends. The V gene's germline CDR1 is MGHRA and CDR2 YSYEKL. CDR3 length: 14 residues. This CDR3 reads CASSQRGGNTEAFF. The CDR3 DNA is TGCGCCAGCAGCCAAAGGGGGGGGAACACTGAAGCTTTCTTT.

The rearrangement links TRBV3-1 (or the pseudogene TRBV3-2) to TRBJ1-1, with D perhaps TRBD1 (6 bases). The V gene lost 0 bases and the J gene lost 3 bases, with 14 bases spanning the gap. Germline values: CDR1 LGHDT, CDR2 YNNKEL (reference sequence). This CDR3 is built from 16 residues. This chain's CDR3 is CASSQEAGGAYTEAFF. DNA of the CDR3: TGTGCCAGCAGCCAAGAGGCGGGGGGGGCGTACACTGAAGCTTTCTTT.

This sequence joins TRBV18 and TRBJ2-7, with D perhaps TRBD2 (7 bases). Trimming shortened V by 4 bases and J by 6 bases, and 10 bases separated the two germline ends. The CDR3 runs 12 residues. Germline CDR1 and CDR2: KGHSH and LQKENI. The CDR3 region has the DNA TGTGCCAGCTCACTAGGGGGGGGCGAGCAGTACTTC. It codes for CASSLGGGEQYF.

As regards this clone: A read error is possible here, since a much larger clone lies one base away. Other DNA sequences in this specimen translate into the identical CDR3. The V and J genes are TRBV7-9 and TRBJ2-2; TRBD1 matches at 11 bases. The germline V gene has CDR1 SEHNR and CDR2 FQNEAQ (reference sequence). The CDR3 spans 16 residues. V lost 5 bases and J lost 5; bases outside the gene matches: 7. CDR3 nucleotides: TGTGCCAGCAGCCCCCGGGACAGGGGGAGAACCGGGGAGCTGTTTTTT. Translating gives CASSPRDRGRTGELFF.

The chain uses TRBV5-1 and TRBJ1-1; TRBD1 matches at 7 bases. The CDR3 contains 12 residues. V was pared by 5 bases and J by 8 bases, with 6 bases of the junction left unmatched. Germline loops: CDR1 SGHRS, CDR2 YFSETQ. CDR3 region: CASSSTGLEAFF. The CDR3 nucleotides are TGCGCCAGCAGTTCGACAGGGCTGGAAGCTTTCTTT.

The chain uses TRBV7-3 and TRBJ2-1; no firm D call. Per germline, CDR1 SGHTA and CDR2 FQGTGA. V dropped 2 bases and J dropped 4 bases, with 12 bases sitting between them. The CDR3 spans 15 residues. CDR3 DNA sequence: TGTGCCAGCAGCTTAGGCCCTTCTGAATACAATGAGCAGTTCTTC. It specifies CASSLGPSEYNEQFF.